The T cell receptor beta chain under discussion was sequenced for a study of blood T cell repertoires in COVID-19. Trimming took 5 bases from V and 10 from J; bases not matched to a gene: 6. The germline gives CDR1 SGDLS, CDR2 YYNGEE. The CDR3 loop spans 14 amino acids. The assay was immunoSEQ multiplex PCR, and TCRdb's table has in-frame clones only and misses some. This sample has about 200,000 clones; around 86% occur once, and the top ten carry about 5%. This rearrangement joins TRBV9 to TRBJ1-6, with TRBD1 matching over 10 bases. The TCR sequence derives from a human donor in a cohort sampled during active COVID-19. The sample taken for sequencing was peripheral blood. CDR3 sequence reads: CASSETGGGSPLHF. CDR3 sequence (DNA): TGTGCCAGCAGTGAGACAGGGGGCGGGTCACCCCTCCACTTT.